What follows are 3 T cell receptor beta chains derived from one specimen sequenced in a study of T cell responses to AZD1222 COVID-19 vaccine. Sequencing was performed with immunoSEQ multiplex PCR; in TCRdb, only in-frame clones are kept and a portion is missing. The table has over 60,000 clones, 88% seen once. The sequences come from peripheral blood, collected 28 days after the second dose of the MenACWY control vaccine. Receptors originate from an adult who received the MenACWY meningococcal vaccine as a control.

The chain employs TRBV10-3 and TRBJ2-5; TRBD2 might be the D (6 bases). The CDR3 loop spans 13 amino acids. CDR1 and CDR2 from the germline V gene are ENHRY and SYGVKD. V gave up 10 bases and J gave up 1 base, with 13 bases separating them. The CDR3 loop is CATGVDSQETQYF. CDR3 in DNA: TGTGCCACGGGGGTTGACAGCCAAGAGACCCAGTACTTC.

This clone was counted once. The chain uses TRBV7-9 and TRBJ2-5; TRBD1 matches at 9 bases. The V and J ends lost 5 bases and 2 bases, in that order; junction bases with no gene match: 6. CDR1 is SEHNR and CDR2 is FQNEAQ in the germline V gene (reference sequence). The CDR3 sequence is 15 residues long. In DNA, the CDR3 is TGTGCCAGCAGCCAGTCGACAGGGGGACAAGAGACCCAGTACTTC. This sequence encodes CASSQSTGGQETQYF.

In this sample, this clone turned up a few times. This chain connects TRBV6-5 to TRBJ2-1; D perhaps matches TRBD1 (6 bases). Germline CDR1 reads MNHEY; CDR2 reads SVGAGI. This CDR3 spans 16 amino acids. The V end was cut by 2 bases, the J end by 7 bases, with 18 bases between. The CDR3 bases are TGTGCCAGCAGTTACCAAAACAGGGTGCGAAGTAATGAGCAGTTCTTC. Its protein is CASSYQNRVRSNEQFF.